The 8 T cell receptor beta chains below were found in one sample sequenced in a study of OX40 agonist ivuxolimab in advanced cancers. The method was the immunoSEQ multiplex PCR assay. This immuneACCESS table, as held by TCRdb, lists in-frame sequences with V and J called but not all clones. Of the missing ones, under half trace to an unresolved V gene in checked studies; the others have no known cause. A total of tens of thousands of clones appear in this sample, about 90% of them only once. Jointly, the top ten make up approximately 23% of the sample. Here the sequenced sample was CD4+ or CD8+ T cells sorted from blood, taken in a trial of the OX40 agonist ivuxolimab. These receptors all come from an adult with an advanced solid tumor such as melanoma, head and neck, liver or kidney cancer.

This chain links TRBV27 with TRBJ1-6; possibly TRBD1 for D (5 bases). The V gene lost 3 bases and the J gene lost 10 bases, with 16 bases spanning the gap. Per germline, CDR1 MNHEY and CDR2 SMNVEV (reference sequence). The CDR3 is made up of 15 amino acids. CDR3 in amino acids: CASSFYPQGGSPLHF. CDR3 bases: TGTGCCAGCAGTTTTTATCCCCAGGGTGGGTCACCCCTCCACTTT.

The chain couples TRBV28 to TRBJ2-7; no clear D gene. The CDR3 loop spans 13 amino acids. Trimming shortened V by 3 bases and J by 0 bases, and 6 bases separated the two germline ends. Germline CDR1 MDHEN, CDR2 SYDVKM. CDR3 protein: CASSFYSSYEQYF. The CDR3 DNA reads as TGTGCCAGCAGTTTTTACAGCTCCTACGAGCAGTACTTC.

This chain uses TRBV7-9 with TRBJ1-5; 7 bases agree with TRBD1. From germline, CDR1 is SEHNR and CDR2 FQNEAQ (reference sequence). The CDR3 totals 17 residues. V was pared by 0 bases and J by 0 bases, with 5 bases of the junction left unmatched. The chain's CDR3 is CASSLAGGPFSNQPQHF. In nucleotides, the CDR3 is TGTGCCAGCAGCTTAGCAGGGGGCCCATTTAGCAATCAGCCCCAGCATTTT.

This chain links TRBV6-6 with TRBJ2-5; D possibly matches TRBD1 or TRBD2 (5 bases each). This CDR3 comprises 13 residues. Trimming left V 7 bases short and J 5 bases short, with 14 bases between. Germline CDR1 MNHNY, CDR2 SVGAGI (reference sequence). CDR3 loop: CASNGGLTETQYF. DNA for the CDR3: TGTGCCAGCAATGGGGGTCTAACGGAGACCCAGTACTTC.

The rearrangement uses TRBV7-9 and TRBJ2-2, with D tentatively TRBD1 (6 bases). The CDR3 has 15 residues. The V end was cut by 1 base, the J end by 3 bases, with 9 bases between. Germline-derived CDR1 and CDR2 are SEHNR and FQNEAQ (reference sequence). CDR3 sequence reads: CASSLGPGDTGELFF. CDR3 sequence (DNA): TGTGCCAGCAGCTTAGGGCCAGGGGACACCGGGGAGCTGTTTTTT.

The J gene is TRBJ2-1, the V gene TRBV19; 7 positions match TRBD1. This CDR3 has 14 amino acids. From germline, CDR1 is LNHDA and CDR2 SQIVND (reference sequence). The trim removed 5 bases at V and 2 bases at J, leaving 3 bases unmatched. The CDR3 region is CASSPGGPYNEQFF. CDR3 DNA: TGTGCCAGTAGTCCAGGGGGACCCTACAATGAGCAGTTCTTC. Full variable domain (missing parts from reference TRBV19 and TRBJ2-1): DGGITQSPKYLFRKEGQNVTLSCEQNLNHDAMYWYRQDPGQGLRLIYYSQIVNDFQKGDIAEGYSVSREKKESFPLTVTSAQKNPTAFYLCASSPGGPYNEQFFGPGTRLTVL.

The chain has TRBV4-1 and TRBJ2-1; D is unresolved. V was clipped by 4 bases and J by 10 bases, with 14 bases between them. Germline CDR1 is MGHRA and CDR2 is YSYEKL. The CDR3 spans 13 residues. In nucleotides, the CDR3 is TGCGCCAGCAGCCTTCAACCCCGAGGCGAGCAGTTCTTC. Protein sequence: CASSLQPRGEQFF.

CDR3 sequence reads: CASSPPFPGQGDGYTF. CDR3 DNA: TGTGCCAGCAGCCCTCCTTTTCCGGGACAGGGGGACGGCTACACCTTC. The chain combines TRBV4-2 with TRBJ1-2; 11 bases align to TRBD1. Trimming cost V 4 bases and J 8 bases; bases outside gene matches: 12. Germline CDR1 is LGHNA and CDR2 is YNFKEQ. This CDR3 is built from 16 residues.